This T cell receptor (beta chain) was documented in a study of T-cell memory formation after mild COVID-19. In TCRdb, the 5' RACE reads were re-called with MiXCR into one record per CDR3 protein. The table includes roughly 200,000 distinct CDR3 sequences, approximately 10% detected once. V was cut by 3 bases and J by 0 bases, with 3 bases left in between. This CDR3 comprises 13 residues. This clonotype was counted between two and nine times. This clonotype originated in a man aged 18 to 29 who had mild COVID-19 (a few samples of this study predate the infection). Cell type and time point are not known. The sequenced sample consisted of PBMCs or a T cell subset sorted from them (not recorded which). The rearrangement joins TRBV12-3 or TRBV12-4 to TRBJ1-5; no reliable D call. The CDR3 protein is CASSFGSNQPQHF. In nucleotides, the CDR3 is TGTGCCAGCAGTTTTGGTAGCAATCAGCCCCAGCATTTT.